These 29 T cell receptor beta chains share one sample of origin, sequenced in a study of T cells expressing NK-cell markers. Each CDR3 protein gets one entry in TCRdb, which reprocessed the 5' RACE reads and gives no DNA. The sample table sets out 550,000 to 600,000 distinct CDR3 sequences. The sample was blood T cells: a sorted CD56 or NKG2C T cell subset, CD4+ or CD8+ T cells, or bulk PBMC T cells (not recorded which). These receptor sequences come from a man between 18 and 29 years old in good health.

The CDR3 is CATSDSRPEVLPQHF. The rearrangement links TRBV24-1 to TRBJ1-5. This CDR3 spans 15 amino acids. Germline CDR1 KGHDR, CDR2 SFDVKD.

The rearrangement joins TRBV5-5 to TRBJ2-2. Germline V gene lookup returns CDR1 SGHKS and CDR2 YYEKEE (reference sequence). The CDR3 loop spans 15 amino acids. The CDR3 region is CASSLGSVRTGELFF.

The J gene is TRBJ1-5, the V gene TRBV2; no DNA is available, so the TRBD1 call from TCRdb remains unchecked. CDR3 length: 15 residues. Germline V gene lookup returns CDR1 SNHLY and CDR2 FYNNEI. Here the CDR3 reads CASSALDRNNQPQHF.

This chain joins TRBV12-3 or TRBV12-4 and TRBJ1-6; no DNA is available, so the TRBD1 call from TCRdb remains unchecked. The CDR3 extends over 15 amino acids. CDR3: CASSLVGPGSSPLHF.

The rearrangement links TRBV27 to TRBJ2-3; TCRdb's D call of TRBD1 is untestable without DNA. CDR3 length: 16 amino acids. The V gene's germline CDR1 is MNHEY and CDR2 SMNVEV (reference sequence). This CDR3 reads CASYEKGTPGGDTQYF.

The chain employs TRBV20-1 and TRBJ2-7; TCRdb returns TRBD1, unconfirmable since there is no DNA. Germline V gene data show CDR1 as DFQATT and CDR2 as SNEGSKA (reference sequence). The CDR3 is 12 residues long. The CDR3 sequence: CSAPTIGAEQYF.

The chain combines TRBV4-1 with TRBJ1-3. The CDR3 consists of 15 residues. Germline loops: CDR1 MGHRA, CDR2 YSYEKL. The CDR3 sequence is CASSQEGLAGNTIYF.

V usage is TRBV3-1 and J usage is TRBJ1-1; with no DNA, the TCRdb D assignment of TRBD1 cannot be verified. Germline V gene lookup returns CDR1 LGHDT and CDR2 YNNKEL (reference sequence). The length of the CDR3 is 16 residues. This CDR3 reads CASSQRVVGAETEAFF. Complete variable domain (other parts from reference TRBV3-1 and TRBJ1-1): DTAVSQTPKYLVTQMGNDKSIKCEQNLGHDTMYWYKQDSKKFLKIMFSYNNKELIINETVPNRFSPKSPDKAHLNLHINSLELGDSAVYFCASSQRVVGAETEAFFGQGTRLTVV.

The V gene is TRBV6-2 or TRBV6-3, the J gene TRBJ1-5; checking the TCRdb D call of TRBD1 is not possible without DNA. The CDR3 has 16 residues. From germline, CDR1 is MNHEY and CDR2 SVGEGT. CDR3 sequence reads: CASSLSESPAGQPQHF.

The CDR3 sequence is CASTSNPFSGTGKAFF. The rearrangement joins TRBV4-2 to TRBJ1-1; TCRdb's D call of TRBD1 is untestable without DNA. Germline V CDR1 and CDR2: LGHNA, YNFKEQ. CDR3 length: 16 amino acids.

V gene TRBV27 combines with J gene TRBJ1-4; TCRdb names TRBD1, which stays unverified in the absence of DNA. Per germline, CDR1 MNHEY and CDR2 SMNVEV (reference sequence). This CDR3 is 15 amino acids long. The CDR3 protein is CASSFGGWANEKLFF.

The chain links TRBV12-3 or TRBV12-4 to TRBJ2-3; as DNA is missing, the TRBD1 call by TCRdb cannot be tested. The CDR3 contains 15 residues. CDR3 amino acids: CASSLGQGGEDTQYF.

The rearrangement links TRBV7-2 to TRBJ2-1. This CDR3 is built from 12 residues. CDR1 and CDR2 (germline): SGHTA, FQGNSA. Here the CDR3 reads CASSLGLVEQFF.

This chain links TRBV10-3 with TRBJ1-1; TCRdb indicates TRBD1, and absent DNA this call remains unverified. The CDR3 length is 12 residues. Per the germline V gene, CDR1 is ENHRY and CDR2 is SYGVKD. The CDR3: CASTPGQGGAFF.

This chain uses TRBV11-2 with TRBJ2-6; TCRdb lists TRBD1, though no DNA is available to test this call. Germline assignment: CDR1 SGHAT and CDR2 FQNNGV. CDR3 length: 18 amino acids. The CDR3 spells CASSLEARWGTGANVLTF.

This chain links TRBV20-1 with TRBJ2-1; TCRdb reports TRBD2, a call that lacks DNA to check it against. Germline V gene sequence: CDR1 DFQATT, CDR2 SNEGSKA (reference sequence). CDR3 length: 16 amino acids. The CDR3 here is CSAREASVRGEDEQFF.

The chain's CDR3 is CASRPSQGHGADTQYF. The genes are TRBV28 and TRBJ2-3; the TRBD1 assignment by TCRdb is unverifiable without DNA. Germline CDR1 is MDHEN and CDR2 is SYDVKM. The CDR3 runs to 16 residues.

The chain recombines TRBV6-2 or TRBV6-3 with TRBJ1-1; no DNA is available, so the TRBD1 call from TCRdb remains unchecked. Germline CDR1 and CDR2: MNHEY and SVGEGT. The CDR3 is 16 amino acids. CDR3 protein: CASSQNTGTGLGEAFF.

V gene TRBV18 combines with J gene TRBJ2-1. Germline values: CDR1 KGHSH, CDR2 LQKENI. This CDR3 contains 12 residues. The CDR3: CASSPFAEEQFF.

The gene calls are TRBV6-5 and TRBJ2-1. Germline V CDR1 and CDR2: MNHEY, SVGAGI. This CDR3 comprises 14 residues. CDR3 protein: CASSYGGNNVGQFF.

The CDR3 spells CASSRGTENIQYF. J is TRBJ2-4 and V is TRBV7-2; TCRdb reports TRBD1, a call that lacks DNA to check it against. The CDR3 contains 13 residues. CDR1 is SGHTA and CDR2 is FQGNSA in the germline V gene. The whole variable domain, filled in from reference TRBV7-2 and TRBJ2-4, reads GAGVSQSPSNKVTEKGKDVELRCDPISGHTALYWYRQSLGQGLEFLIYFQGNSAPDKSGLPSDRFSAERTGGSVSTLTIQRTQQEDSAVYLCASSRGTENIQYFGAGTRLSVL.

V is TRBV4-3 and J is TRBJ2-1; TCRdb's D call of TRBD1 is untestable without DNA. The CDR3 length is 13 residues. Germline V CDR1 and CDR2: LGHNA, YSLEER. The CDR3 sequence: CASSQDTPGFQFF.

This rearrangement joins TRBV6-2 or TRBV6-3 to TRBJ2-5; TCRdb selects TRBD2, and the lack of DNA leaves this call unchecked. Per germline, CDR1 MNHEY and CDR2 SVGEGT. The CDR3 runs to 12 residues. The CDR3 is CASSYAGTAEYF.

The rearrangement joins TRBV15 to TRBJ2-5; TCRdb's D call of TRBD2 is untestable without DNA. The germline V gene encodes CDR1 LNHNV and CDR2 YYDKDF (reference sequence). The CDR3 runs to 15 residues. The CDR3 loop is CATRLGLGSGETQYF.

The chain joins TRBV5-6 to TRBJ2-7; TCRdb designates TRBD1, a call that cannot be tested without DNA. The germline CDR1 and CDR2 sequences are SGHDT and YYEEEE. The CDR3 is 15 amino acids. CDR3 residues: CASSLAPGNSYEQYF.

The gene calls are TRBV4-3 and TRBJ2-7; absent DNA, TCRdb's TRBD1 call cannot be checked. Germline V CDR1 and CDR2: LGHNA, YSLEER. This CDR3 is built from 15 residues. CDR3 region: CASSQGGGNGDEQYF.

V is TRBV29-1 and J is TRBJ2-1; TCRdb's D call of TRBD2 is untestable without DNA. CDR1 and CDR2 from the germline V gene are SQVTM and ANQGSEA. The CDR3 has 18 amino acids. CDR3 region: CSAYRASGLAGGPYEQFF.

V gene TRBV12-3 or TRBV12-4 combines with J gene TRBJ2-1; TCRdb proposes TRBD2, but this gene call is untestable without DNA. This CDR3 is built from 19 residues. CDR3 sequence reads: CASRAALRLAGASYNEQFF.

The V gene is TRBV29-1, the J gene TRBJ2-3; no DNA is available, so the TRBD1 call from TCRdb remains unchecked. Germline assignment: CDR1 SQVTM and CDR2 ANQGSEA. The CDR3 runs 14 residues. The CDR3 loop is CSTSNWGAGDTQYF.